This TCR beta chain comes out of a study of shared clonotypes between healthy human individuals (dated by TCRdb to the early 2020s). Looking at the study overall: The cohort included three men and two women between 18 and 49 years of age. For each donor, CD4 naive and CD4 memory were each run on three plates, CD8 naive on two plates, and CD8 memory on one plate. To estimate repertoire size and how much clonotypes are shared between individuals, the study performed deep sequencing of blood TCR repertoires from roughly five healthy adults. To increase sequencing depth and limit assay-specific biases, different laboratories used diverse techniques to prepare libraries and sequence TCR repertoires. Per donor, leukapheresis produced somewhere between about 0.94 and 10 billion PBMCs. Overall study outcomes, separate from this receptor: Sampling was restricted to blood, and TCR repertoires in tissues likely differ from the TCR repertoires found in blood. Because the study included a small number of donors, the genetic and exposure-history diversity represented was limited. Across four donors, 4.5% to 6.5% of naive CD4, around 3.3% of naive CD8, roughly 2.3% of memory CD4, and over 0.35% of memory CD8 clonotypes were shared. Incomplete sequencing was indicated by rarefaction of sorted-subset datasets, despite the large sequencing depth. Based on pairwise subsampling, the degree of clonotype sharing among donors was expected to be affected by sequencing depth. Compared with non-shared clonotypes, the clonotypes found in all four sorted-subset donors had higher generation probabilities. Naive subsets generally had larger estimated clonotype richness than memory subsets.

Healthy HIV-negative adults with no recently reported acute infections or vaccinations were included as donors. All donors were Caucasian adults living in Nashville, Tennessee, USA. Magnetic negative selection was used to enrich CD4+ T cells, after which naive cells were positively selected on CD45RA and the negative fraction became the memory subset. Blood was collected by leukapheresis, and PBMCs were isolated by Ficoll-Histopaque density gradient centrifugation and then cryopreserved in liquid nitrogen vapor phase. Purity and quantity of every magnetically sorted T cell population were checked by analytical flow cytometry. From each sorted fraction, genomic DNA was isolated and quantified by UV absorbance on a Nanodrop 2000c. V is shortened by 6 bases, J by 4 bases, and the region joining them spans 13 bases. CDR1 PRHDT and CDR2 FYEKMQ are derived from the germline V gene (reference sequence). The CDR3 runs 13 residues from the cysteine to the phenylalanine. Of the read, only the CDR3 DNA is kept; its 39 bases are in frame from base 1.

Using the deep immunoSEQ assay, multiplex PCR amplified TCR CDR3 regions from genomic DNA. Extracted genomic DNA from each cell subset was spread evenly across all wells of several immunoSEQ 96-well plates, with each plate serving as a replicate. For sorted subsets, each replicate PCR was loaded with roughly 0.2 ug genomic DNA, equivalent to approximately 27,000 T cell genomes. Purified libraries were measured with a Qubit 3.0 fluorometer, size-checked on a Bioanalyzer 2100, and measured again with the KAPA Library Quantification kit. Every immunoSEQ 96-well plate was sequenced on a dedicated single-read 150-cycle Illumina NextSeq 550 flow cell. For the original study's pipeline: The immunoSEQ output contained only junctional sequences without quality scores, so filtering could not match that applied to full-length reads. To assign V/J genes and CDR3, sequences were annotated using PyIR, a Python wrapper for IgBLAST v1.9, with IMGT germline references. Reads were removed for weak V/J assignments (E-value above 1e-6), missing CDR3, stop codons, out-of-frame junctions, or ambiguous translated residues. A V3J clonotype was defined by an identical inferred V gene, J gene, and CDR3 amino acid sequence. Percentage overlap between repertoires was computed as shared unique clonotypes divided by the size of the smaller repertoire. RTK rarefaction, the Chao1 estimator, and Recon v2.1 estimates of unobserved clonotypes were used to assess repertoire richness. OLGA was used to compute generation probabilities for all TCRbeta clonotypes that the gDNA method yielded from a handful of donors. Sourced from immuneACCESS, this table was stored by TCRdb with only in-frame sequences that have V and J called. A share of the clones is absent; for the studies checked, an unresolved V gene accounts for under half, and the remainder has no known explanation. V and J calls and clone size are as listed in that table; D and trimming were resolved from the DNA. This sample has 2 million to 3 million clones in its table, and over 85% of those were observed once. Approximately 0.35% of the sample is in the top ten clones.

To note about this clone: The target of this receptor is not known. Base qualities were left out, and no much larger clone turns up one base away.

This TCR was sampled from a man aged 18 to 30 in good health. Some clones in this sample may be carry-over from other donors' samples. Source material: naive CD4+ T cells from PBMCs. The sample's cell subset or site, from its label and the paper: CD45RA+ positively selected. In this chain, TRBV13 is recombined with TRBJ2-7; a tentative D match to TRBD1 spans 6 bases. The CDR3 reads CASRIGTRYEQYF. The DNA sequence is TGTGCCAGCAGGATTGGGACACGATACGAGCAGTACTTC.